This TCR beta chain was recovered during a study of shared clonotypes between healthy human individuals. In the study overall: Researchers assigned three CD4 naive, three CD4 memory, two CD8 naive and one CD8 memory plate to each donor.

Concerning this clone itself: Its antigen remains unidentified.

The V end was cut by 2 bases, the J end by 0 bases, with 7 bases between. CDR3 size: 13 residues. Germline V gives CDR1 SQVTM, CDR2 ANQGSEA. The authors divided CD4+ cells into CD45RA+ naive and CD45RA-negative memory subsets. Assay used: immunoSEQ multiplex PCR; TCRdb lists only in-frame clones, some missing. The table shows 2 million to 2.5 million clones, with 90% to 96% occurring only once. The study's findings and limits: Donor clonotype sharing was expected to depend on sequencing depth. Even with large depth, rarefaction showed that sorted-subset sequencing was incomplete.

The gene calls are TRBV29-1 and TRBJ1-1; no clear D gene. Sequenced: naive CD4+ T cells sorted from blood. Subset reported: CD45RA+ positively selected. This clonotype was sampled from a young man in good health. In DNA form, the CDR3 reads TGCAGCGTTGAACAGGAGATGAACACTGAAGCTTTCTTT. Its translation is CSVEQEMNTEAFF.